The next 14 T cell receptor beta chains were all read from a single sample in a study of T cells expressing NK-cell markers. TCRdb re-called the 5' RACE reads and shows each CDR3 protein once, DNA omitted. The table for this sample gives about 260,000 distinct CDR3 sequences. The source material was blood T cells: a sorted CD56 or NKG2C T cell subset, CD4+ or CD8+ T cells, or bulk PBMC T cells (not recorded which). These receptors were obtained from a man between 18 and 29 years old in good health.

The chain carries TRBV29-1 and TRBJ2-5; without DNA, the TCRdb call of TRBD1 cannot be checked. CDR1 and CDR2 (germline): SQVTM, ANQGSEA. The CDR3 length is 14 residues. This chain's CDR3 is CSVGHDGRGETQYF.

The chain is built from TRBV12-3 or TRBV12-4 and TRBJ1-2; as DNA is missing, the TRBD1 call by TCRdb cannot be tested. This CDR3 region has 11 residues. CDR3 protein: CASSPLKGYTF.

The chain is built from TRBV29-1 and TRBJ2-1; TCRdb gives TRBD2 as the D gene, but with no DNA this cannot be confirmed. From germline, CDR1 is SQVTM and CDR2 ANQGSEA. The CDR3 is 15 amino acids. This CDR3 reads CSVEGRLAGHNEQFF.

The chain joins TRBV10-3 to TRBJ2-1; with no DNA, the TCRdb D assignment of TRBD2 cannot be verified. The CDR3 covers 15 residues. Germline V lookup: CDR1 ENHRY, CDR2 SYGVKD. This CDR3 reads CAISGTSGFMNEQFF.

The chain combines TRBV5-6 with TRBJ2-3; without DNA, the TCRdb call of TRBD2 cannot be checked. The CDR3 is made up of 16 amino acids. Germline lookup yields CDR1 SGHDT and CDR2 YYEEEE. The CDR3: CASRGEGTNSADTQYF.

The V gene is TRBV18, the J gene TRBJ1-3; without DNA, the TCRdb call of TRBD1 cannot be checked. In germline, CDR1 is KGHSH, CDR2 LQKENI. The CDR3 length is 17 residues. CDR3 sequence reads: CASSSAGTGIPGNTIYF.

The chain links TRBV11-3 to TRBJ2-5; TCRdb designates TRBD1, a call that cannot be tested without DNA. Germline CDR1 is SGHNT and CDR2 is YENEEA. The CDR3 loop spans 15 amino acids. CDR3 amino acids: CASSLGGSPQETQYF.

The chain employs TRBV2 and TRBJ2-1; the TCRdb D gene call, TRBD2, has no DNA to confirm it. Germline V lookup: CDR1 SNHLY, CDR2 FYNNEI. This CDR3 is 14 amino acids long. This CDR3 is CASYRDSPYNEQFF. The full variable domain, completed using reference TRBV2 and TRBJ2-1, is EPEVTQTPSHQVTQMGQEVILRCVPISNHLYFYWYRQILGQKVEFLVSFYNNEISEKSEIFDDQFSVERPDGSNFTLKIRSTKLEDSAMYFCASYRDSPYNEQFFGPGTRLTVL.

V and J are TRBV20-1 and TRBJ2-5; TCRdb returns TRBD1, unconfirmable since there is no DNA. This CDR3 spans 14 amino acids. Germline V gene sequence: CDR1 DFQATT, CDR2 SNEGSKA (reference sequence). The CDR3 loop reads CSARDLRAGETQYF.

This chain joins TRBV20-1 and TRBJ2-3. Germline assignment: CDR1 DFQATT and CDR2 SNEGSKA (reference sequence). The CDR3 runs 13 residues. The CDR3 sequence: CSASRLQKDTQYF.

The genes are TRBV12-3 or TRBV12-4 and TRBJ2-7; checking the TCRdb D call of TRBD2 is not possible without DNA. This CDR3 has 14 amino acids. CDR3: CASSSGLAMSEQYF.

This CDR3 is CASSQDGYEQYF. The chain combines TRBV4-3 with TRBJ2-7. CDR3 size: 12 residues. Per the germline V gene, CDR1 is LGHNA and CDR2 is YSLEER.

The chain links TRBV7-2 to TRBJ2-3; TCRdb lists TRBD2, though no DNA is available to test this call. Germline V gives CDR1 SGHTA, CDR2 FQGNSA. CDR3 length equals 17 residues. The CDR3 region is CASSLALAGVIADTQYF.

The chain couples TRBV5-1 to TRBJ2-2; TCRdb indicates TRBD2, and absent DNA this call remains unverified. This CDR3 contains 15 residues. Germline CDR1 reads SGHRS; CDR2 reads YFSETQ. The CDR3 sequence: CASSLRPGTTGELFF.